The source of this T cell receptor beta chain is a study of patients and donors after allogeneic stem cell transplantation. The CDR3 totals 15 residues. V was cut by 2 bases and J by 0 bases, with 5 bases left in between. CDR1 and CDR2 (germline): SGHTA, FQGNSA. This clonotype was seen at least ten times. Via MiXCR, TCRdb re-called the RT-PCR reads, giving one row per CDR3 protein. The repertoire holds approximately 170,000 distinct CDR3 sequences, roughly 31% seen once, with 3.2% in the top ten. The V gene is TRBV7-2, the J gene TRBJ1-6; D not resolved. The sample comprised blood, either unsorted or a sorted T cell fraction (not recorded which). This clonotype was sampled from a human donor who was either an allogeneic HSCT recipient or a stem cell or donor lymphocyte infusion donor (not recorded which). It is not recorded whose cells these are; they may come from a transplant donor. The CDR3 nucleotides read TGTGCCAGCAGCTTACACAGCTCCTATAATTCACCCCTCCACTTT. Translation: CASSLHSSYNSPLHF.